A selection of T cell receptor beta chains follows, all from one sample in a study of cytomegalovirus exposure and HLA in healthy donors. Assay used: immunoSEQ multiplex PCR; TCRdb lists only in-frame clones, some missing. The data contain approximately 110,000 clones, approximately 83% of them singletons. The sequencing input was PBMCs. Every receptor here comes from a young woman in good health and CMV-seronegative. Both conserved end residues are part of each CDR3. A D gene is named only where the DNA matches it firmly. A clone size is listed for some rows: how often the clone was seen (once, few, many), or a class if it is expanded.

TGTGCCAGTAGTATAGCGGGGGGAGGAGATGAGCAGTTCTTC	CASSIAGGGDEQFF	-	TRBJ2-1	TRBD2	TRBV19
TGCAGCGGTTACTTGGGCGCTGAAGCTTTCTTT	CSGYLGAEAFF	-	TRBJ1-1	-	TRBV29-1
TGTGCCAGCAGCTTAGACCTCTCTGGGGGGTCTAATTCACCCCTCCACTTT	CASSLDLSGGSNSPLHF	-	TRBJ1-6	-	TRBV11-2
TGTGCCAGCAGCTTGGAACCCACTTATGGCTACACCTTC	CASSLEPTYGYTF	-	TRBJ1-2	-	TRBV5-5
TGTGCCAGTGCAGGACAGGGGTTTTCCGACACCATATATTTT	CASAGQGFSDTIYF	-	TRBJ1-3	TRBD1	TRBV19
TGTGCCAGCACCGACAGAAATCAGCCCCAGCATTTT	CASTDRNQPQHF	-	TRBJ1-5	-	TRBV7-2
TGTGCCAGCATTCATCGAGGGGAGGGTGGAAACACCATATATTTT	CASIHRGEGGNTIYF	-	TRBJ1-3	-	TRBV6-6
TGTGCCAGCAGTGACTCTAGCGGGGGGGCCACAGATACGCAGTATTTT	CASSDSSGGATDTQYF	few	TRBJ2-3	TRBD2	TRBV6-4
TGTGCCAGCAGCTTAGCCTCCCGGGTTGAGCAGTTCTTC	CASSLASRVEQFF	-	TRBJ2-1	-	TRBV7-2
TGTGCCAGCTCACCACTTCTGGCAGGTGGGCAAGAGACCCAGTACTTC	CASSPLLAGGQETQYF	-	TRBJ2-5	-	TRBV18
TGTGCCAGCAGCCAACTATCTTTCGATACTGAAGCTTTCTTT	CASSQLSFDTEAFF	-	TRBJ1-1	-	TRBV14
TGTGCCAGCAGGACCGGGACAGTGAACACTGAAGCTTTCTTT	CASRTGTVNTEAFF	-	TRBJ1-1	TRBD1	TRBV2
TGTGCCAGCAGTTATGACAGGGAGGATAACACTGAAGCTTTCTTT	CASSYDREDNTEAFF	-	TRBJ1-1	TRBD1	TRBV6-5
TGTGCCAGCAGTGAAGCTAGCGGGAGCTCCTACGAGCAGTACTTC	CASSEASGSSYEQYF	-	TRBJ2-7	TRBD2	TRBV6-1
TGTGCCAGCAGCCAGGGGGAGATCTCCTACAATGAGCAGTTCTTC	CASSQGEISYNEQFF	once	TRBJ2-1	TRBD1	TRBV9
TGTGCCAGCAGCTTGGTCGGCTTAGCCTCCGAGCAGTACTTC	CASSLVGLASEQYF	-	TRBJ2-7	-	TRBV5-4
TGTGCCACCAGCAGACTGAAGGACAGGGTGGACAATGAGCAGTTCTTC	CATSRLKDRVDNEQFF	once	TRBJ2-1	TRBD1	TRBV15
TGTGCCAGTAGTATTGTCGGTAGGGGCAGGGCGAACACTGAAGCTTTCTTT	CASSIVGRGRANTEAFF	-	TRBJ1-1	-	TRBV19
TGCGCCAGCAGCCAAGACTCGGGACAGGCCGTAATCGGGAACACTGAAGCTTTCTTT	CASSQDSGQAVIGNTEAFF	-	TRBJ1-1	TRBD1	TRBV4-3
TGTGCCAGCCAGCCGAGGGGACAGGGACAGTTGAACACTGAAGCTTTCTTT	CASQPRGQGQLNTEAFF	-	TRBJ1-1	TRBD1	TRBV19
TGTGCCACCTCGGCGGGCCCGGGTGAGCAGTTCTTC	CATSAGPGEQFF	-	TRBJ2-1	-	TRBV13
TGTGCCAGCAGTGAAATCCCGACAGGCTCGGGCACAGATACGCAGTATTTT	CASSEIPTGSGTDTQYF	-	TRBJ2-3	-	TRBV6-1
TGTGCCAGTAGTATGACCGGACAGGGGGCGAAGGAGACCCAGTACTTC	CASSMTGQGAKETQYF	-	TRBJ2-5	TRBD1	TRBV19
TGTGCCAGCAGTTTGGTGCAGACAGATACGCAGTATTTT	CASSLVQTDTQYF	-	TRBJ2-3	-	TRBV28
TGTGCCAGCACCGGCAGAGGGAATGAGCAGTTCTTC	CASTGRGNEQFF	few	TRBJ2-1	-	TRBV2
TGTGCCAGCAGCCCGGAGACTAGCTACAATGAGCAGTTCTTC	CASSPETSYNEQFF	-	TRBJ2-1	-	TRBV5-4
TGTGCCAGCAGCGGGACAGAGTCCAATGAAAAACTGTTTTTT	CASSGTESNEKLFF	-	TRBJ1-4	TRBD1	TRBV5-4
TGTGCCAGCAGCTTAGGTAGGGCAGGGGTCCTCTACGAGCAGTACTTC	CASSLGRAGVLYEQYF	-	TRBJ2-7	-	TRBV11-2
TGTGCCAGCAGCCGTCCCCTCACTAGCGGCCTCACAGATACGCAGTATTTT	CASSRPLTSGLTDTQYF	-	TRBJ2-3	TRBD2	TRBV11-2
TGTGCCAGCAGCTTAGATAAACTAGCGGGGGGGATCGCAGATACGCAGTATTTT	CASSLDKLAGGIADTQYF	-	TRBJ2-3	TRBD2	TRBV7-2
TGTGCCAGCAGTTGGGCCACCGGTCGCGAGCAGTACTTC	CASSWATGREQYF	-	TRBJ2-7	-	TRBV6-5
TGTGCCAGCAGTGGGACAGGGACTAATGAAAAACTGTTTTTT	CASSGTGTNEKLFF	few	TRBJ1-4	TRBD1	TRBV6-1
TGTGCCAGCAGTGAGGACAGGGCCCACACCGGGGAGCTGTTTTTT	CASSEDRAHTGELFF	once	TRBJ2-2	TRBD1	TRBV2
TGTGCCAGCTCATATCCGGGACTAGCGGGGGGGCGGAATGAGCAGTTCTTC	CASSYPGLAGGRNEQFF	-	TRBJ2-1	TRBD2	TRBV18
TGTGCCACCGGGACAGATTATACCGGGGAGCTGTTTTTT	CATGTDYTGELFF	-	TRBJ2-2	TRBD1	TRBV19
TGTGCCAGCAGTGAAGGAGGAGCTGAAGCTTTCTTT	CASSEGGAEAFF	-	TRBJ1-1	-	TRBV6-1
TGTGCCAGCAGCTTATTAAGCGGTGCGGGACAGGGTAGTAATGAGCAGTTCTTC	CASSLLSGAGQGSNEQFF	-	TRBJ2-1	TRBD1	TRBV7-9
TGTGCCAGCATCCATAGGGGGGCGCGGGGGACTGAAGCTTTCTTT	CASIHRGARGTEAFF	-	TRBJ1-1	-	TRBV5-6
TGTGCCAGCAGTTTACCAGGGGGCGCCTACAATGAGCAGTTCTTC	CASSLPGGAYNEQFF	-	TRBJ2-1	TRBD1	TRBV27
TGTGCCAGCAGCCCATGGGACGGCGGAGGGGAGCAGTACTTC	CASSPWDGGGEQYF	few	TRBJ2-7	-	TRBV6-1
TGTGCCAGCAGTGTTAACAGGGCTAACCAGCCCCAGCATTTT	CASSVNRANQPQHF	once	TRBJ1-5	-	TRBV6-1
TGTGCCAGCAGCCCCCCAAGTAGCCCGGATTACACTGAAGCTTTCTTT	CASSPPSSPDYTEAFF	once	TRBJ1-1	-	TRBV7-9
TGCGCCAGCAGTAATTCTCGGGGGATCTATGGCTACACCTTC	CASSNSRGIYGYTF	-	TRBJ1-2	-	TRBV10-1
TGTGCCAGCAGCTCCGGGACAGGGATAGGGGGTGGCTACACCTTC	CASSSGTGIGGGYTF	-	TRBJ1-2	TRBD1	TRBV5-6
TGTGCCAGCTCACCACCAGGGACACTCTCTGGAAACACCATATATTTT	CASSPPGTLSGNTIYF	-	TRBJ1-3	-	TRBV18
TGTGCCAGCAGCTTAGGTTCGGGCGGGATACTATCCTACGAGCAGTACTTC	CASSLGSGGILSYEQYF	-	TRBJ2-7	-	TRBV11-2
TGTGCCATCGGTCCGGACAGGGCAAACTATGGCTACACCTTC	CAIGPDRANYGYTF	-	TRBJ1-2	TRBD1	TRBV28
TGTGCCAGTAGTCCCGACAGGGGAGGCGTTGGCTACACCTTC	CASSPDRGGVGYTF	-	TRBJ1-2	TRBD1	TRBV19
TGCGCCAGCAGCTTGGCCACGGGGAACACCGGGGAGCTGTTTTTT	CASSLATGNTGELFF	-	TRBJ2-2	-	TRBV5-1
TGTGCCAGCAGGGGTCGGGAGGTCGCCACTGGCACTGAAGCTTTCTTT	CASRGREVATGTEAFF	-	TRBJ1-1	-	TRBV27